This is a list of T cell receptor beta chains from one sample in a study of cytomegalovirus exposure and HLA in healthy donors. Profiling relied on immunoSEQ multiplex PCR, and the TCRdb table lists in-frame clones only, not all of them. The sample shows approximately 140,000 clones, 79% of them seen only once. Material: PBMCs. The receptors were sampled from a man aged 18 to 30 in good health and CMV-seronegative. Both conserved end residues are part of each CDR3. Fields, in order: D gene, J gene, clone size, V gene, CDR3 protein, CDR3 DNA. D genes are given only for firm matches. Only part of the rows carry a size: once, few, many, or a class if the clone is expanded.

TRBD2 TRBJ2-3 . TRBV2 CAIRGGNTDTQYF TGTGCCATTAGGGGAGGGAACACAGATACGCAGTATTTT
. TRBJ2-7 . TRBV5-1 CASSRDIARSYEQYF TGCGCCAGCAGCCGGGACATCGCGCGATCCTACGAGCAGTACTTC
. TRBJ2-4 once TRBV5-1 CASSPRGVEVVGAKNIQYF TGCGCCAGCAGCCCGCGGGGAGTAGAGGTGGTCGGGGCCAAAAACATTCAGTACTTC
TRBD1 TRBJ2-1 . TRBV10-3 CAISVTPGQGAVRHEQFF TGTGCCATCAGTGTTACCCCCGGACAGGGGGCTGTACGTCATGAGCAGTTCTTC
TRBD2 TRBJ2-7 . TRBV27 CASSLSGSSYEQYF TGTGCCAGCAGTTTAAGCGGGAGCTCCTACGAGCAGTACTTC
. TRBJ2-7 . TRBV25-1 CASSTLQESSYEQYF TGTGCCAGCAGTACATTACAGGAAAGCTCCTACGAGCAGTACTTC
TRBD2 TRBJ2-7 . TRBV11-2 CASSLLGDLGGYEQYF TGTGCCAGCAGCTTATTAGGGGATTTGGGGGGGTACGAGCAGTACTTC
. TRBJ1-6 . TRBV30 CAWSINYNSPLHF TGTGCCTGGAGTATAAACTATAATTCACCCCTCCACTTT
. TRBJ1-2 few TRBV30 CAWRRGDYTF TGTGCCTGGCGTAGGGGTGACTACACCTTC
. TRBJ2-7 . TRBV27 CASSLLASSYEQYF TGTGCCAGCAGTTTACTCGCCAGCTCCTACGAGCAGTACTTC